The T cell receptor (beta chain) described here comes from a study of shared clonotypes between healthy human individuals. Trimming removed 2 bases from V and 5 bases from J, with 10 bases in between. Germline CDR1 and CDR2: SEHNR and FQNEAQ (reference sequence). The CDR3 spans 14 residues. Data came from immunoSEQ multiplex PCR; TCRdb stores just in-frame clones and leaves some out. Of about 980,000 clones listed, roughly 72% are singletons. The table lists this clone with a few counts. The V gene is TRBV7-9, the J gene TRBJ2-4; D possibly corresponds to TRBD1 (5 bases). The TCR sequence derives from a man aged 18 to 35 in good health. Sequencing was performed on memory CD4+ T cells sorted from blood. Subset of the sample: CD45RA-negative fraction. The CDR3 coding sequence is TGTGCCAGCAGCTTAATCCAGGGCCAAAACATTCAGTACTTC. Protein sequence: CASSLIQGQNIQYF.